This passage covers 11 T cell receptor beta chains from one sample sequenced in a study of blood T cells in healthy people across ages. The use of a sample-barcoded 5' primer and a J-beta primer mix characterized a second PCR of about 6 to 11 cycles. Each CDR3 protein is one row after TCRdb ran MiXCR on the 5' RACE reads. Of around 1.5 million distinct CDR3 sequences listed, about 31% were seen once; the top ten hold about 11%. The specimen sequenced was blood. These receptor sequences come from a woman in her twenties or thirties in good health.

This clonotype has a handful of counts. V gene TRBV19 combines with J gene TRBJ1-2; D ambiguous. Germline V gene sequence: CDR1 LNHDA, CDR2 SQIVND (reference sequence). Trimming removed 3 bases from V and 8 bases from J, with 16 bases in between. The CDR3 loop spans 14 amino acids. The CDR3 DNA follows: TGTGCCAGTAGTATTTGGGCTGAGGGAGGCGGCTACACCTTC. This codes for CASSIWAEGGGYTF.

The chain joins TRBV11-2 to TRBJ1-1; D possibly corresponds to TRBD1 (6 bases). Germline CDR1 reads SGHAT; CDR2 reads FQNNGV. V shed 5 bases and J shed 1 base, with 17 bases lying between them. The CDR3 has 16 amino acids. CDR3 in amino acids: CASSPTRRGKNTEAFF. The CDR3 coding sequence is TGTGCCAGCAGCCCGACCCGAAGGGGGAAGAACACTGAAGCTTTCTTT.

This clonotype came up many times. The chain employs TRBV6-5 and TRBJ2-3; D might be TRBD1 (5 bases). Looked up from germline, CDR1 is MNHEY and CDR2 is SVGAGI. Between the trimmed V and J ends, which lost 7 bases and 2 bases, there was a span of 13 bases. The CDR3 has 14 amino acids. The CDR3 reads CASTRQPVTDTQYF. In nucleotides, the CDR3 is TGTGCCAGCACCCGACAGCCGGTCACAGATACGCAGTATTTT.

This chain joins TRBV9 and TRBJ2-5; 10 nucleotides align to TRBD2. V shed 0 bases, J shed 3 bases, and the junction held 8 bases outside the gene matches. This CDR3 comprises 17 residues. CDR1 SGDLS and CDR2 YYNGEE come from the germline V gene. The CDR3 sequence is CASSVGSSGRKKETQYF. DNA of the CDR3: TGTGCCAGCAGCGTAGGTAGTAGCGGGAGGAAAAAAGAGACCCAGTACTTC.

A word on this clonotype: The junction does not match germline at one end; this may be a read error. This sequence joins TRBV12-3 or TRBV12-4 and TRBJ2-3; TRBD2 matches at 11 bases. There are 16 residues in the CDR3. As DNA, the CDR3 is TGTGCCAGCAGCCTATTTCTAGCGGGAGGCGCAGATACGCAATATTTT. This gives the protein CASSLFLAGGADTQYF.

Concerning this clonotype: At one end, the junction sequence differs from germline, possibly due to a read error. The gene calls are TRBV27 and TRBJ2-3, with D perhaps assigned TRBD1 or TRBD2 (6 bases each). The germline V gene encodes CDR1 MNHEY and CDR2 SMNVEV (reference sequence). The CDR3 is 14 residues long. CDR3 sequence (DNA): TGTGCCGGCAGTTTTGGGGGCGCGGGGGATACGCAGTATTTT. Translation gives CAGSFGGAGDTQYF.

The genes are TRBV7-6 and TRBJ2-7, with 10 bases that match TRBD2. Germline V CDR1 and CDR2: SGHVS, FNYEAQ. J lost 1 base, V lost 2 bases, and 5 bases had no gene match. The CDR3 consists of 16 residues. The CDR3 DNA reads as TGTGCCAGCAGCTTATCTAGCGGGAGCCCTTCCTACGAGCAGTACTTC. This gives the protein CASSLSSGSPSYEQYF.

The chain has TRBV10-3 and TRBJ2-2; 7 bases match TRBD2. This CDR3 spans 13 amino acids. Looked up from germline, CDR1 is ENHRY and CDR2 is SYGVKD. V trimming: 11 bases; J trimming: 1 base; junction bases outside the gene matches: 4. CDR3 sequence (DNA): TGTGCCCTCGGGGGGATGAACACCGGGGAGCTGTTTTTT. Translation gives CALGGMNTGELFF.

The chain links TRBV27 to TRBJ1-5; the D gene is possibly TRBD1 (5 bases). The germline gives CDR1 MNHEY, CDR2 SMNVEV (reference sequence). V gave up 6 bases and J gave up 0 bases, with 21 bases separating them. This CDR3 is 18 amino acids long. The CDR3 spells CASSPKPPGTSSNQPQHF. The CDR3 DNA follows: TGTGCCAGCAGCCCAAAGCCCCCCGGGACCAGTAGCAATCAGCCCCAGCATTTT.

This clonotype was observed a few times. V is TRBV5-4 and J is TRBJ2-7; 9 bases align to TRBD1. Germline V CDR1 and CDR2: SGHNT, YYREEE (reference sequence). CDR3 length equals 16 residues. The J segment lost 1 base and the V segment lost 7 bases, leaving 12 bases of the junction unmatched. DNA of the CDR3: TGTGCCAGCGGGGACAGGGCGCAGGGATGGTCCTACGAGCAGTACTTC. Protein: CASGDRAQGWSYEQYF.

The rearrangement uses TRBV25-1 and TRBJ1-4, with D possibly TRBD1 on 6 matching bases. CDR1 is MGHDK, CDR2 SYGVNS, per germline. Trimming cost V 8 bases and J 4 bases, with 11 bases left between them. This CDR3 has 13 residues. CDR3 coding DNA: TGTGCCAGCGGACAGCCCCTTAATGAAAAACTGTTTTTT. Translation: CASGQPLNEKLFF.